This paragraph covers one T cell receptor beta chain sequence. This clonotype was observed a few times. The antigen it binds to is not known. No base-level quality is on record; no much larger clone is a single base apart. The sample is drawn from a study of post-analysis software for immune sequencing data (dated by TCRdb to the mid-2010s). Concerning the study at large: Recorded disease courses included relapsing-remitting, secondary progressive and progressive-relapsing multiple sclerosis, with some patients lacking subtype annotation. The patient repertoires were set against around eleven previously published healthy control repertoires from donors whose ages ranged from roughly 6 to 26 years. A subset of samples was prepared in parallel using single-end sample barcoding, then pooled and co-amplified after Illumina adapter ligation. What the research found in general, with its limitations: Four or five TRBV segments, including TRBV5-6, TRBV5-1 and TRBV20-1, were significantly more frequent in patients than controls. Significantly lower normalized Chao1 diversity was found in multiple sclerosis patients than in controls, suggesting substantial peripheral T-cell clonal expansion. The multiple sclerosis patient group was slightly younger than the control group. Strong co-clustering of samples prepared in the same batch was shown by direct clustering with F measure, prompting a batch-effect correction.

To demonstrate the VDJtools post-analysis software, TCR beta repertoires were profiled from the peripheral blood of 13 young patients with multiple sclerosis. Multiple sclerosis patients were children and adolescents aged roughly 6 to 17 years. Based on the germline V gene (reference sequence), the CDR1 and CDR2 sequences are DFQATT and SNEGSKA. There are 15 amino acids in the CDR3, from cysteine to phenylalanine inclusive. The retained sequence is limited to the CDR3, 45 bases, with the frame set at the first base. The method was PCR. Instrument used: Illumina HiSeq 2500. Unique molecular identifiers were incorporated into TCR beta cDNA libraries to reduce PCR and sequencing biases. Approximately 500,000 cDNA molecules were obtained per 1 to 10 million input T cells, so each molecule approximated one T cell. Patient libraries were prepared and sequenced with the same protocol used for the earlier healthy control dataset. Samples belonging to the same batch were prepared together, multiplexed and sequenced on a shared HiSeq lane. Turning to the authors' computational methods: MIGEC handled the raw barcoded reads, throwing out single-read molecular identifier groups before consensus assembly and CDR3 extraction. VDJtools was used for post-analysis of the clonotype tables, and diversity was normalized by down-sampling every dataset to the size of the smallest sample. In repertoire overlap clustering, CDR3 amino acid sequences, but not nucleotide sequences, were matched to correct batch-related cross-sample contamination. In TCRdb, the public reads were trimmed at Q25 with fastp and aligned with MiXCR, with productive beta chains retained. Each CDR3 protein appears once, grouped with its most common genes and DNA. What appears here as the V and J calls and clone size reflects TCRdb's work, not the paper's. This sample comprises hundreds of thousands of distinct CDR3 sequences, less than 35% of them detected only once. The ten largest make up around 0.55% of the sample.

The receptor was isolated from a girl between 5 and 17 years old with multiple sclerosis. The rearrangement combines TRBV20-1 with TRBJ2-5; the D gene is possibly TRBD1, with 7 bases matching. The J call may not be correct, given that the DNA end is closer to TRBJ2-7. The sample taken for sequencing was blood. The base sequence is TGCAGTGCTCATTCCCGCGGGACAGCTATTTACGAGCAGTACTTC. This is translated as CSAHSRGTAIYEQYF.